The 29 T cell receptor beta chains below all came from one sample that was sequenced in a study of chemoradiotherapy in HPV16-positive cancers (dated by TCRdb to the early 2020s). Libraries were built with the immunoSEQ multiplex PCR assay. TCRdb mirrors the immuneACCESS table, restricted to in-frame sequences. Some clones are absent from its copies; in checked studies, under half trace to an unresolved V gene, and the reason for the others is unknown. Within this sample are about 7,000 clones, with roughly 89% of them counted one time only. 2.5% of the sample lies in the top ten. This material consisted of tumor tissue, taken from a patient who underwent chemoradiotherapy. All receptors come from a human donor with HPV-associated anogenital cancer.

The rearrangement uses TRBV18 and TRBJ2-3, with 9 bases fitting TRBD2. This CDR3 contains 16 residues. The ends lost 3 bases at V and 7 bases at J; junction bases unmatched: 11. Germline V gene lookup returns CDR1 KGHSH and CDR2 LQKENI. The CDR3 DNA is TGTGCCAGCTCACCGAATGCGGGAGGGCCGGGAAATACGCAGTATTTT. It yields the protein CASSPNAGGPGNTQYF. The full variable domain, in which reference TRBV18 and TRBJ2-3 provide the parts outside the CDR3, is NAGVMQNPRHLVRRRGQEARLRCSPMKGHSHVYWYRQLPEEGLKFMVYLQKENIIDESGMPKERFSAEFPKEGPSILRIQQVVRGDSAAYFCASSPNAGGPGNTQYFGPGTRLTVL.

The chain recombines TRBV19 with TRBJ2-5; 7 bases map to TRBD1. This CDR3 has 16 amino acids. Germline CDR1 reads LNHDA; CDR2 reads SQIVND (reference sequence). Trimming removed 4 bases from V and 5 bases from J; junction bases left unmatched: 13. The chain's CDR3 is CASSRDREGQGETQYF. The DNA for the CDR3 is TGTGCCAGTAGTAGAGACAGGGAAGGGCAGGGCGAGACCCAGTACTTC.

This clone has just a few counts. V gene TRBV27 combines with J gene TRBJ2-7; D is unresolved. The CDR3 is made up of 14 amino acids. Trimming stripped 0 bases from V and 0 bases from J, with 6 bases between. In germline, CDR1 is MNHEY, CDR2 SMNVEV (reference sequence). The CDR3 sequence is CASSLSFSSYEQYF. The CDR3 DNA is TGTGCCAGCAGTTTATCCTTTAGCTCCTACGAGCAGTACTTC.

The rearrangement joins TRBV6-1 to TRBJ1-2; unclear D gene. V was pared by 0 bases and J by 4 bases, with 18 bases between. Per germline, CDR1 MNHNS and CDR2 SASEGT. CDR3 size: 17 residues. CDR3 nucleotide sequence: TGTGCCAGCAGTGAAGCGCCGGAGACGGGTCTGGGCTATGGCTACACCTTC. Its translation: CASSEAPETGLGYGYTF.

This clone was seen once. The CDR3 DNA follows: TGCAGCGTTGGAAGCATACAAAGTCGGGCCAACGTCCTGACTTTC. Translating it yields CSVGSIQSRANVLTF. The chain couples TRBV29-1 to TRBJ2-6; D remains ambiguous. Trimming stripped 4 bases from V and 5 bases from J, with 15 bases between. The CDR3 loop spans 15 amino acids. CDR1 is SQVTM, CDR2 ANQGSEA, per germline.

This chain uses TRBV7-9 with TRBJ1-2; D remains unclear. Germline-derived CDR1 and CDR2 are SEHNR and FQNEAQ (reference sequence). The CDR3 runs 13 residues. Between the trimmed V and J ends, which lost 0 bases and 7 bases, there was a span of 9 bases. CDR3 sequence (DNA): TGTGCCAGCAGCTTAGCAAAGGAGTCTGGCTACACCTTC. Protein sequence: CASSLAKESGYTF.

This clone showed up just once. The J gene is TRBJ2-3, the V gene TRBV5-6, with 7 bases identical to TRBD2. From germline, CDR1 is SGHDT and CDR2 YYEEEE. This CDR3 spans 15 amino acids. Trimming removed 6 bases from V and 2 bases from J; junction bases left unmatched: 9. The CDR3 region is CASTEAGRVTDTQYF. The CDR3 DNA sequence: TGTGCCAGCACCGAGGCAGGGAGGGTCACAGATACGCAGTATTTT.

The chain employs TRBV5-4 and TRBJ1-4, with D hard to call. Germline CDR1 reads SGHNT; CDR2 reads YYREEE (reference sequence). CDR3 length equals 15 residues. Trimming stripped 0 bases from V and 5 bases from J, with 11 bases between. The CDR3 spells CASSLGLQSNEKLFF. The CDR3 DNA is TGTGCCAGCAGCTTGGGTCTCCAGTCGAATGAAAAACTGTTTTTT.

The rearrangement uses TRBV6-5 and TRBJ1-2, with 7 bases matching TRBD1. The CDR3 covers 13 residues. Germline V gene data show CDR1 as MNHEY and CDR2 as SVGAGI. Germline trimming cut 5 bases from V and 6 bases from J; bases unmatched to any gene: 6. DNA for the CDR3: TGTGCCAGCAGTATACAGGGGTGGCATGGCTACACCTTC. It translates to CASSIQGWHGYTF.

The chain is built from TRBV11-3 and TRBJ2-3; 9 bases align to TRBD2. This CDR3 comprises 15 residues. CDR1 and CDR2 from the germline V gene are SGHNT and YENEEA. After removal of 6 bases from V and 4 bases from J, the junction contained 8 bases not matched to a gene. The CDR3 protein is CASSFRSGSADTQYF. In DNA, the CDR3 is TGTGCCAGCAGTTTCCGTAGCGGGAGTGCAGATACGCAGTATTTT.

This sequence joins TRBV6-5 and TRBJ2-6; no definite D call. Germline V CDR1 and CDR2: MNHEY, SVGAGI. Trimming pared 5 bases from V and 2 bases from J, leaving 7 bases between. The CDR3 totals 14 residues. CDR3 region: CASSLTAGANVLTF. For the CDR3, the DNA is TGTGCCAGCAGTCTGACCGCTGGGGCCAACGTCCTGACTTTC.

This clone occurred a few times. This chain uses TRBV7-3 with TRBJ2-7, with D possibly matching TRBD1 (5 bases). Looked up from germline, CDR1 is SGHTA and CDR2 is FQGTGA. The V and J ends lost 4 bases and 6 bases respectively, with 13 bases between them. There are 13 residues in the CDR3. CDR3 region: CASSSGHNSEQYF. The DNA for the CDR3 is TGTGCCAGCAGCTCTGGACACAACTCCGAGCAGTACTTC.

The rearrangement uses TRBV5-1 and TRBJ1-2, with 8 nucleotides matching TRBD1. This CDR3 spans 14 amino acids. In germline, CDR1 is SGHRS, CDR2 YFSETQ. J was trimmed by 4 bases and V by 2 bases; bases with no gene match: 4. Here the CDR3 reads CASSFRTGSYGYTF. CDR3 bases: TGCGCCAGCAGCTTCCGGACAGGGAGCTATGGCTACACCTTC.

The chain couples TRBV21-1 to TRBJ2-7; the table calls TRBD2, which could not be checked here. TRBV21-1 is classified as a pseudogene. CDR3 size: 17 residues. The CDR3 protein is CATQAVTAGLALHKQYF. As DNA, the CDR3 is TGTGCCACCCAAGCCGTGACAGCGGGACTAGCTTTACATAAGCAGTACTTC.

A single count supports this clone. The J gene is TRBJ2-6, the V gene TRBV18; D not certain. The CDR3 extends over 16 amino acids. Deletions cut 0 bases from V and 0 bases from J, with 6 bases between. CDR1 is KGHSH and CDR2 is LQKENI in the germline V gene. The CDR3 coding sequence is TGTGCCAGCTCACCACCGGTCAACTCTGGGGCCAACGTCCTGACTTTC. Translated: CASSPPVNSGANVLTF.

In nucleotides, the CDR3 is TGTGCCAGCAGCCGGGTCATCTCCTACGAGCAGTACTTC. Amino acid sequence: CASSRVISYEQYF. The chain is built from TRBV7-2 and TRBJ2-7; D ambiguous. Trimming left V 5 bases short and J 0 bases short, with 8 bases between. Germline-derived CDR1 and CDR2 are SGHTA and FQGNSA. The CDR3 extends over 13 amino acids.

The chain combines TRBV11-3 with TRBJ2-5, with D possibly TRBD2 on 7 matching bases. The CDR3 is 17 residues long. V shed 2 bases and J shed 2 bases, with 18 bases lying between them. The V gene's germline CDR1 is SGHNT and CDR2 YENEEA. This chain's CDR3 is CASSLSYEGGRQETQYF. CDR3 nucleotides: TGTGCCAGCAGCTTATCTTATGAGGGGGGGCGGCAAGAGACCCAGTACTTC. The full variable domain, its missing parts supplied by reference TRBV11-3 and TRBJ2-5, is EAGVVQSPRYKIIEKKQPVAFWCNPISGHNTLYWYLQNLGQGPELLIRYENEEAVDDSQLPKDRFSAERLKGVDSTLKIQPAELGDSAVYLCASSLSYEGGRQETQYFGPGTRLLVL.

In this sample, this clone turned up a few times. The chain employs TRBV15 and TRBJ1-4, with D unclear. CDR3 length: 13 residues. Trimming cost V 3 bases and J 6 bases, with 8 bases left between them. Germline loops: CDR1 LNHNV, CDR2 YYDKDF (reference sequence). CDR3 protein: CATSSEVYEKLFF. DNA of the CDR3: TGTGCCACCAGCAGCGAGGTTTATGAAAAACTGTTTTTT.

Only a few counts were recorded for this clone. This chain links TRBV2 with TRBJ1-2; D perhaps matches TRBD1 (5 bases). Per the germline V gene, CDR1 is SNHLY and CDR2 is FYNNEI. V lost 6 bases and J lost 4, with 18 bases in between. This CDR3 spans 15 amino acids. CDR3 bases: TGTGCCAGCAGCCCCTTTTCTGGGGGGACCTATGGCTACACCTTC. This gives the protein CASSPFSGGTYGYTF.

The chain combines TRBV6-1 with TRBJ1-2; 7 bases fit TRBD1. Germline CDR1 and CDR2: MNHNS and SASEGT. V was pared by 6 bases and J by 8 bases, with 6 bases of the junction left unmatched. The CDR3 has 12 amino acids. CDR3 region: CASSTGDWGYTF. The CDR3 nucleotides are TGTGCCAGCAGCACAGGGGACTGGGGCTACACCTTC.

The chain uses TRBV5-1 and TRBJ2-3; possibly TRBD2 for D (5 bases). Germline V gene lookup returns CDR1 SGHRS and CDR2 YFSETQ. The germline V and J ends were trimmed by 4 bases and 0 bases, with 9 bases remaining between them. This CDR3 is built from 14 residues. CDR3 loop: CASSQADSTDTQYF. CDR3 coding DNA: TGCGCCAGCAGCCAAGCGGATAGCACAGATACGCAGTATTTT.

The chain joins TRBV7-3 to TRBJ2-6; maybe TRBD1 (5 bases). The CDR3 is 19 amino acids. The V gene lost 5 bases and the J gene lost 0 bases, with 20 bases spanning the gap. The germline V gene encodes CDR1 SGHTA and CDR2 FQGTGA. The DNA of the CDR3 is TGTGCCAGCAGCCCAAACTCGGCAGGGCTCTTCTCTGGGGCCAACGTCCTGACTTTC. Protein product: CASSPNSAGLFSGANVLTF. The full variable domain, its missing parts supplied by reference TRBV7-3 and TRBJ2-6, is GAGVSQTPSNKVTEKGKYVELRCDPISGHTALYWYRQSLGQGPEFLIYFQGTGAADDSGLPNDRFFAVRPEGSVSTLKIQRTERGDSAVYLCASSPNSAGLFSGANVLTFGAGSRLTVL.

The sample holds a few counts of this clone. V gene TRBV4-1 combines with J gene TRBJ1-2, with 7 bases identical to TRBD1. This CDR3 has 16 residues. Looked up from germline, CDR1 is MGHRA and CDR2 is YSYEKL. Germline trimming cut 4 bases from V and 3 bases from J; bases unmatched to any gene: 11. The CDR3: CASSRDRDRLYYGYTF. The CDR3 coding sequence is TGCGCCAGCAGCCGAGACCGGGACAGATTATACTATGGCTACACCTTC.

The V call is TRBV5-1, the J call TRBJ2-7, with 7 positions matching TRBD1. The CDR3 is 15 residues long. V shed 5 bases and J 3 bases; nucleotides not matched to a gene: 11. CDR1 is SGHRS, CDR2 YFSETQ, per germline. The CDR3 here is CASRSATGYNYEQYF. The CDR3, as DNA: TGCGCCAGCAGAAGCGCGACAGGGTATAACTACGAGCAGTACTTC.

The chain employs TRBV5-1 and TRBJ2-3; weak D call: TRBD1 (5 bases). This CDR3 spans 15 amino acids. The V gene lost 1 base and the J gene lost 0 bases, with 9 bases spanning the gap. CDR1 and CDR2 (germline): SGHRS, YFSETQ. The CDR3: CASSLYGASTDTQYF. CDR3 bases: TGCGCCAGCAGCTTGTATGGGGCTAGCACAGATACGCAGTATTTT.

The chain combines TRBV2 with TRBJ2-1, with D maybe TRBD1 (6 bases). Germline assignment: CDR1 SNHLY and CDR2 FYNNEI. The V end was cut by 5 bases, the J end by 6 bases, with 14 bases between. The CDR3 extends over 14 amino acids. DNA for the CDR3: TGTGCCAGCAGTTACGTGGTAGGGGGCAATGAGCAGTTCTTC. Translating gives CASSYVVGGNEQFF.

The chain joins TRBV5-1 to TRBJ1-6; D not certain. Between the trimmed V and J ends, which lost 0 bases and 7 bases, there was a span of 11 bases. This CDR3 contains 15 residues. Per germline, CDR1 SGHRS and CDR2 YFSETQ. CDR3 region: CASSLDRGFNSPLHF. CDR3 nucleotide sequence: TGCGCCAGCAGCTTGGATCGGGGTTTCAATTCACCCCTCCACTTT. The variable domain in full, completed from reference TRBV5-1 and TRBJ1-6, reads KAGVTQTPRYLIKTRGQQVTLSCSPISGHRSVSWYQQTPGQGLQFLFEYFSETQRNKGNFPGRFSGRQFSNSRSEMNVSTLELGDSALYLCASSLDRGFNSPLHFGNGTRLTVT.

The chain couples TRBV5-1 to TRBJ1-2; TRBD1 is a possible D gene (5 bases). The germline V and J ends were trimmed by 3 bases and 6 bases, with 18 bases remaining between them. This CDR3 has 15 residues. CDR1 is SGHRS, CDR2 YFSETQ, per germline. This chain's CDR3 is CASSYRLGSSDGYTF. The CDR3, as DNA: TGCGCCAGCAGCTACAGGTTGGGCTCATCGGATGGCTACACCTTC.

The chain uses TRBV7-6 and TRBJ2-2; D gene unclear. CDR3 length: 13 residues. Trimming stripped 5 bases from V and 2 bases from J, with 6 bases between. Per germline, CDR1 SGHVS and CDR2 FNYEAQ. The CDR3 loop is CASSPQNTGELFF. For the CDR3, the DNA is TGTGCCAGCAGCCCACAAAACACCGGGGAGCTGTTTTTT.